Below, 19 T cell receptor beta chains from the same sample are listed, as sequenced in a study of tissue T cells after allogeneic stem cell transplantation. Sequencing was performed with immunoSEQ multiplex PCR; in TCRdb, only in-frame clones are kept and a portion is missing. Of some 1,200 clones detected, approximately 60% appear once; the ten largest clones hold roughly 6.8%. Sequencing used skin. Receptors were obtained from a female BALB/c mouse in good health. MHC haplotype here: H2-d.

About this clone: Each gene name is a mouse one. The read comes to an end 1 residue before the CDR3 does, leaving the germline J gene to fill in the end. The chain has TRBV19 and TRBJ2-1; 11 bases fit TRBD1. The CDR3 has 16 amino acids. V shed 0 bases, J shed 4 bases, and the junction held 3 bases outside the gene matches. Germline assignment: CDR1 FNHDT and CDR2 SITEND (reference sequence). CDR3 loop: CASSIGTGGRYAEQFF. The sequenced CDR3 bases are TGTGCCAGCAGTATAGGGACAGGGGGCCGGTATGCTGAGCAGTTC. Drawing the rest from reference TRBV19 and TRBJ2-1, the complete variable domain is GGIITQTPKFLIGQEGQKLTLKCQQNFNHDTMYWYRQDSGKGLRLIYYSITENDLQKGDLSEGYDASREKKSSFSLTVTSAQKNEMAVFLCASSIGTGGRYAEQFFGPGTRLTVL.

About this clone itself: Gene labels here are mouse ones. From the germline J gene comes the end of the CDR3, since the read stops 1 residue before it. The chain recombines TRBV20 with TRBJ1-5; possibly TRBD1 for D (6 bases). Germline V gene lookup returns CDR1 GFQATS and CDR2 STVNSAI. Trimming left V 0 bases short and J 0 bases short, with 9 bases between. This CDR3 has 15 amino acids. CDR3 bases read: TGTGGTGCTAGGGAGGGGACAAATAACAACCAGGCTCCGCTT. Translation: CGAREGTNNNQAPL. The complete CDR3 sequence is CGAREGTNNNQAPLF.

As regards this clone: The gene names here belong to mouse. The sequenced fragment ends 1 residue before the CDR3 boundary, so the rest is inferred from the germline J gene. J is TRBJ2-7 and V is TRBV13-3; 8 nucleotides align to TRBD2. This CDR3 spans 12 amino acids. V lost 6 bases, J lost 4 bases, and 3 bases stayed unmatched. Germline V gene data show CDR1 as NNHDY and CDR2 as SYVADS. The sequenced part of the CDR3 DNA is TGTGCCAGCAAGGGGGGGCGGTATGAACAGTAC. Translation gives CASKGGRYEQY. The entire CDR3 reads CASKGGRYEQYF.

As regards this clone: Gene names are mouse gene names. The sequence runs out 1 residue before the end of the CDR3; the remainder is reconstructed from the germline J gene. The V gene is TRBV4, the J gene TRBJ1-1; no definite D call. V gave up 5 bases and J gave up 5 bases, with 0 bases separating them. CDR1 is LGHDT, CDR2 YNNKQL, per germline (reference sequence). The CDR3 runs 9 residues. The CDR3 loop reads CASSTEVFF. CDR3 DNA, as far as it was read: TGTGCCAGCAGCACAGAAGTCTTC.

Details on this clone: Gene names and germline refer to mouse. The read comes to an end 1 residue before the CDR3 does, leaving the germline J gene to fill in the end. This rearrangement joins TRBV31 to TRBJ2-3; D is unclear. The CDR3 runs to 12 residues. Trimming stripped 0 bases from V and 0 bases from J, with 1 base between. Germline-derived CDR1 and CDR2 are GKSSPN and SITVG. CDR3 DNA, as far as it was read: TGTGCCTGGAGTCTTAGTGCAGAAACGCTGTAT. The encoded protein is CAWSLSAETLY. The entire CDR3 protein reads CAWSLSAETLYF.

This clone was seen a handful of times. Germline and genes: mouse. The read terminates 1 residue ahead of where the CDR3 ends, so the germline J gene completes it. The rearrangement links TRBV13-2 to TRBJ1-2, with D hard to call. The CDR3 runs to 13 residues. CDR1 NNHNN and CDR2 SYGAGS come from the germline V gene (reference sequence). Trimming cost V 0 bases and J 1 base, with 4 bases left between them. The DNA read from the CDR3 is TGTGCCAGCGGTGATGCCCGAAACTCCGACTACACC. Translated: CASGDARNSDYT. The complete CDR3 protein is CASGDARNSDYTF.

As regards this clone: Gene labels here are mouse ones. The read ends 1 residue early relative to the CDR3; the germline J gene fills the gap. V gene TRBV13-1 combines with J gene TRBJ2-3, with TRBD2 matching over 10 bases. The V gene's germline CDR1 is NSHNY and CDR2 SYGAGN. The CDR3 sequence is 15 residues long. The V gene end was trimmed by 3 bases and the J gene end by 0 bases; junction bases not matched to a gene: 1. The CDR3 region is CASSAWGGSAETLYF. CDR3 DNA, as far as it was read: TGTGCCAGCAGTGCCTGGGGGGGCAGTGCAGAAACGCTGTAT.

Comment on this clone: The genes and germline here are from mouse. The read stops 1 residue short of the end of the CDR3; the missing end is completed from the germline J gene. The chain employs TRBV13-2 and TRBJ2-5; 7 nucleotides match TRBD1. In germline, CDR1 is NNHNN, CDR2 SYGAGS (reference sequence). The CDR3 runs to 15 residues. The V gene end was trimmed by 0 bases and the J gene end by 3 bases; junction bases not matched to a gene: 4. The CDR3 region is CASGDARTGQDTQYF. The CDR3 bases that were read are TGTGCCAGCGGTGATGCGCGGACAGGTCAAGACACCCAGTAC.

This clone has more than one count but fewer than ten. Mouse names are used for the genes. The sequence runs out 1 residue before the end of the CDR3; the remainder is reconstructed from the germline J gene. The rearrangement links TRBV13-1 to TRBJ2-3; tentatively, D is TRBD2 (6 bases). V was cut by 2 bases and J by 3 bases, with 7 bases left in between. CDR1 is NSHNY, CDR2 SYGAGN, per germline. The CDR3 extends over 13 amino acids. The CDR3 bases that were read are TGTGCCAGCAGTGACTGGGGAGCAGAAACGCTGTAT. It translates to CASSDWGAETLY. The CDR3 in its entirety is CASSDWGAETLYF.

This clone has more than one count but fewer than ten. Gene names refer to mouse genes. Sequencing ends 1 residue short of the CDR3 end; the germline J gene provides the rest. The chain recombines TRBV13-1 with TRBJ1-4; D unresolved. The CDR3 spans 14 residues. V was clipped by 6 bases and J by 0 bases, with 9 bases between them. Germline CDR1 reads NSHNY; CDR2 reads SYGAGN. The CDR3 loop reads CASKGGISNERLFF. The sequenced part of the CDR3 DNA is TGTGCCAGCAAAGGCGGGATTTCCAACGAAAGATTATTT. The complete variable domain, with remaining parts taken from reference TRBV13-1 and TRBJ1-4, reads EAAVTQSPRNKVTVTGGNVTLSCRQTNSHNYMYWYRQDTGHGLRLIHYSYGAGNLRIGDVPDGYKATRTTQEDFFLLLELASPSQTSLYFCASKGGISNERLFFGHGTKLSVL.

A remark on this clone: Genes and germline are mouse. The observed sequence ends 1 residue before the CDR3 terminus, with the missing tail filled in from the germline J gene. The gene calls are TRBV13-2 and TRBJ2-5; TRBD1 agrees at 9 bases. Germline-derived CDR1 and CDR2 are NNHNN and SYGAGS (reference sequence). The CDR3 contains 15 residues. V lost 3 bases, J lost 4 bases, and 6 bases stayed unmatched. The sequenced part of the CDR3 DNA is TGTGCCAGCGGTGCCCCGGGACAGGGAGAAGACACCCAGTAC. Amino acid sequence: CASGAPGQGEDTQY. The complete CDR3 reads CASGAPGQGEDTQYF.

The sample holds a few counts of this clone. Gene names and germline refer to mouse. Read data end 1 residue before the CDR3 end; the end is taken from the germline J gene. The V call is TRBV29, the J call TRBJ2-3; 8 bases fit TRBD1. The length of the CDR3 is 15 residues. With 4 bases clipped from V and 1 base from J, the junction kept 4 bases outside the gene matches. Germline V gives CDR1 MSHET, CDR2 SYDVDS. CDR3: CASSWMGQGAETLYF. The part of the CDR3 DNA that was read is TGTGCTAGCAGTTGGATGGGACAGGGTGCAGAAACGCTGTAT.

As concerns this clone: Gene names and germline match the mouse. The read finishes 1 residue shy of the CDR3 end, and the germline J gene is used to complete it. The J gene is TRBJ2-5, the V gene TRBV1; the D gene is possibly TRBD2 (6 bases). CDR1 and CDR2 from the germline V gene are NSQYPW and LRSPGD (reference sequence). Trimming took off 2 bases at V and 5 bases at J, with 11 bases between the two ends. This CDR3 has 14 amino acids. CDR3 residues: CTCSARWGGDTQYF. Partial CDR3 DNA: TGCACCTGCAGTGCACGCTGGGGCGGAGACACCCAGTAC.

Notes on this clone: Genes here carry mouse names. The read ends 1 residue early relative to the CDR3; the germline J gene fills the gap. This chain links TRBV3 with TRBJ1-1; 12 nucleotides agree with TRBD1. The junction had 3 bases not matched to a gene; V was cut back by 1 base and J by 3 bases. The germline V gene encodes CDR1 SNHLY and CDR2 FYNGKV (reference sequence). The CDR3 consists of 16 residues. Incomplete CDR3 DNA: TGTGCCAGCAGCTTAGGGGACAGGGGGCCTGACACAGAAGTCTTC. It specifies CASSLGDRGPDTEVF. The complete CDR3 protein is CASSLGDRGPDTEVFF.

In this sample, this clone is large. The germline and genes are mouse ones. The CDR3 goes on 1 residue after the read ends, and that part is filled in from the germline J gene. The gene calls are TRBV13-2 and TRBJ1-3; possible D gene TRBD1, 6 bases. CDR1 is NNHNN and CDR2 is SYGAGS in the germline V gene (reference sequence). The CDR3 length is 14 residues. The ends were cut back, 4 bases at V and 0 bases at J, with 8 bases in the middle. This CDR3 is CASGYRDSGNTLYF. CDR3 DNA (partial): TGTGCCAGCGGTTACAGGGATTCTGGAAATACGCTCTAT.

This clone was detected only a few times. Gene names are the mouse ones. From the germline J gene comes the end of the CDR3, since the read stops 1 residue before it. V and J are TRBV20 and TRBJ1-4; TRBD1 might be the D (6 bases). Germline CDR1 and CDR2: GFQATS and STVNSAI. The CDR3 totals 11 residues. The V and J ends lost 3 bases and 7 bases respectively, with 6 bases between them. The CDR3 bases that were read are TGTGGTGCTAGACAGGGCGAAAGATTATTT. Protein: CGARQGERLF. Given in full, the CDR3 is CGARQGERLFF.

This clone was seen a handful of times. Mouse germline and gene names are used. The CDR3 is CASSPTGLGDSDYTF. The part of the CDR3 DNA that was read is TGTGCCAGCTCCCCGACAGGGTTGGGGGACTCCGACTACACC. This chain connects TRBV12-1 to TRBJ1-2, with 7 bases matching TRBD1. Read coverage stops 1 residue before the CDR3 terminus; the germline J gene supplies the remainder. This CDR3 spans 15 amino acids. Per germline, CDR1 SGHSN and CDR2 HYEKVE. V trimming: 4 bases; J trimming: 3 bases; junction bases outside the gene matches: 10.

Worth noting for this clone: The listed genes are named as in mouse. The read terminates 1 residue before the CDR3 end, so the remaining end is supplied by the germline J gene. J is TRBJ2-5 and V is TRBV13-2, with D perhaps matching TRBD1 or TRBD2 (5 bases each). The ends were cut back, 1 base at V and 6 bases at J, with 9 bases in the middle. Looked up from germline, CDR1 is NNHNN and CDR2 is SYGAGS (reference sequence). CDR3 size: 13 residues. CDR3 sequence reads: CASGDKRDDTQYF. CDR3 bases read: TGTGCCAGCGGTGATAAACGGGACGACACCCAGTAC.

This clone was found a few times. Genes and germline come from the mouse. Read sequence stops 1 residue before the CDR3 end, and the germline J gene provides the missing end. The genes are TRBV19 and TRBJ1-4; TRBD1 agrees at 8 bases. J lost 3 bases, V lost 4 bases, and 8 bases had no gene match. This CDR3 comprises 16 residues. Germline V gene data show CDR1 as FNHDT and CDR2 as SITEND (reference sequence). CDR3 DNA, as far as it was read: TGTGCCAGCAGTCCCCGCAGGGGGCTTCCCAACGAAAGATTATTT. As protein: CASSPRRGLPNERLF. The CDR3 reads in full as CASSPRRGLPNERLFF.